This is a list of T cell receptor beta chains from one sample in a study of T cells in Graves' hyperthyroidism and ophthalmopathy. Using its own MiXCR run on the multiplex PCR reads, TCRdb lists one record per CDR3 protein. The sample records about 180,000 distinct CDR3 sequences, over 15% being singletons. The sample comprised blood. These receptors all stem from a woman aged 45-65 years with Graves' hyperthyroidism. The CDR3 runs from the conserved cysteine through the conserved F or W. The order of the fields is CDR3 DNA, CDR3 protein, V gene, D gene, J gene, clone size. The D gene is left open where the match is weak. Part of the rows lack a size; the others show once, few, many or a class for expanded clones.

CDR3nt: TGTGCCAGCAGCACGAAGGACGGGTTTTGGAGTCGCACAGATACGCAGTATTTT
CDR3aa: CASSTKDGFWSRTDTQYF
v_gene: TRBV11-2
d_gene: -
j_gene: TRBJ2-3
abundance: many

CDR3nt: TGTGCTTCCCGGTCGAACCAAGAGACCCAGTACTTC
CDR3aa: CASRSNQETQYF
v_gene: TRBV2
d_gene: -
j_gene: TRBJ2-5
abundance: many

CDR3nt: TGTGCCAGCAGTGAAAGACGGCATAGCAATCAGCCCCAGCATTTT
CDR3aa: CASSERRHSNQPQHF
v_gene: TRBV2
d_gene: -
j_gene: TRBJ1-5
abundance: many

CDR3nt: TGTGCCAGCAGCATAGCGGGGGGGGCAGAGACCCAGTACTTC
CDR3aa: CASSIAGGAETQYF
v_gene: TRBV11-3
d_gene: TRBD2
j_gene: TRBJ2-5
abundance: many

CDR3nt: TGTGCCAGCAGGCCCCGGACAGGGGAACACAATGAGCAGTTCTTC
CDR3aa: CASRPRTGEHNEQFF
v_gene: TRBV27
d_gene: TRBD1
j_gene: TRBJ2-1
abundance: many

CDR3nt: TGTGCCAGCAGTGTTGGGGCTAGCGGGCGCGGCGGGGAGCTGTTTTTT
CDR3aa: CASSVGASGRGGELFF
v_gene: TRBV6-1
d_gene: TRBD2
j_gene: TRBJ2-2
abundance: many

CDR3nt: TGCGCCAGCAGCGCGGGGAACAGAGATACGCAGTATTTT
CDR3aa: CASSAGNRDTQYF
v_gene: TRBV5-1
d_gene: -
j_gene: TRBJ2-3
abundance: many

CDR3nt: TGTGCCAGCAGCTTACAGGGAGGTGGTGGCTACACCTTC
CDR3aa: CASSLQGGGGYTF
v_gene: TRBV11-1
d_gene: -
j_gene: TRBJ1-2
abundance: many

CDR3nt: TGCAGCGTTCGTCGGGGACCCGGGGAGCTGTTTTTT
CDR3aa: CSVRRGPGELFF
v_gene: TRBV29-1
d_gene: -
j_gene: TRBJ2-2
abundance: many

CDR3nt: TGTGCCAGCAGCCAGATGGGCAGGGGGCCTACCACAGATACGCAGTATTTT
CDR3aa: CASSQMGRGPTTDTQYF
v_gene: TRBV14
d_gene: TRBD1
j_gene: TRBJ2-3
abundance: few

CDR3nt: TGTGCCAGCAGCGTAAGACTGGGCACAGATACGCAGTATTTT
CDR3aa: CASSVRLGTDTQYF
v_gene: TRBV11-2
d_gene: -
j_gene: TRBJ2-3
abundance: many

CDR3nt: TGCGCCAGCAGTGGGGAGGGTGAGACCCAGTACTTC
CDR3aa: CASSGEGETQYF
v_gene: TRBV10-2
d_gene: TRBD2
j_gene: TRBJ2-5
abundance: many

CDR3nt: TGTGCCAGTAGTCTGGGGGGGCAGAATCAGCCCCAGCATTTT
CDR3aa: CASSLGGQNQPQHF
v_gene: TRBV19
d_gene: -
j_gene: TRBJ1-5
abundance: -

CDR3nt: TGTGCCAGCAGGGCGACTAGCGGGGGCTACAATGAGCAGTTCTTC
CDR3aa: CASRATSGGYNEQFF
v_gene: TRBV2
d_gene: TRBD2
j_gene: TRBJ2-1
abundance: many

CDR3nt: TGTGCCAGCAGCTATCAGGGGGGCACTGAAGCTTTCTTT
CDR3aa: CASSYQGGTEAFF
v_gene: TRBV28
d_gene: TRBD1
j_gene: TRBJ1-1
abundance: many

CDR3nt: TGTGCCAGCAGCTTAAGAGAGGGCGGCGTCAGTTTCTACGAGCAGTACTTC
CDR3aa: CASSLREGGVSFYEQYF
v_gene: TRBV7-2
d_gene: -
j_gene: TRBJ2-7
abundance: -